This TCR beta chain was captured in a study of early T cells in non-severe SARS-CoV-2 infection. About the research overall: Unsorted whole blood bulk RNA was sequenced, with unpaired chains. Whole-study results and caveats: Sequences matched to VDJdb favored anti-spike CD8 responses, while private and CD4 specificities were missed.

This clonotype has at least ten counts. What it binds is not known. Germline V gene lookup returns CDR1 SEHNR and CDR2 FQNEAQ (reference sequence). The length of the CDR3 is 14 residues. The V and J ends lost 3 bases and 3 bases respectively, with 9 bases between them. Individual cDNA molecules received unique molecular identifiers during library preparation. TCRdb analysed the 5' RACE reads with MiXCR anew, one entry per CDR3 protein. Of under 95,000 distinct CDR3 sequences listed, 14% to 15% were seen once; the top ten hold less than 7%. The V and J genes are TRBV7-9 and TRBJ2-1; D is unclear. The TCR was taken from an adult who was a healthcare worker with PCR-confirmed SARS-CoV-2 infection or an uninfected control (not recorded which). Sequences were obtained from whole blood. The CDR3 coding sequence is TGTGCCAGCAGCTTTGAACGGGTCTACAATGAGCAGTTCTTC. It encodes CASSFERVYNEQFF.